The 10 T cell receptor beta chains in this list originate from one sample, sequenced in a study of OX40 agonist ivuxolimab in advanced cancers. Only in-frame clones appear in the TCRdb table, and some are missing; sequencing was by immunoSEQ multiplex PCR. The table records roughly 75,000 clones, around 86% of them present only once. Sequencing was performed on CD4+ or CD8+ T cells sorted from blood, taken in a trial of the OX40 agonist ivuxolimab. Receptors were obtained from an adult with an advanced solid tumor such as melanoma, head and neck, liver or kidney cancer.

A single count supports this clone. The chain employs TRBV5-1 and TRBJ1-3; D call uncertain. Germline V gene data show CDR1 as SGHRS and CDR2 as YFSETQ. The CDR3 runs 14 residues. Trimming stripped 4 bases from V and 3 bases from J, with 11 bases between. For the CDR3, the DNA is TGCGCCAGCAGCATGGGAGGCAGTGGAAACACCATATATTTT. Amino acid sequence: CASSMGGSGNTIYF.

The chain links TRBV15 to TRBJ1-2; 7 bases align to TRBD1. V shed 4 bases and J 8 bases; nucleotides not matched to a gene: 7. The CDR3 runs 13 residues. CDR1 is LNHNV and CDR2 is YYDKDF in the germline V gene (reference sequence). The CDR3 DNA reads as TGTGCCACCAGCATAGGGAGGGGGCCAGGCTACACCTTC. Translated, it gives CATSIGRGPGYTF.

The chain has TRBV7-8 and TRBJ2-4; 11 nucleotides line up with TRBD2. In germline, CDR1 is SGHVS, CDR2 FQNEAQ. The CDR3 extends over 19 amino acids. Germline trimming cut 5 bases from V and 0 bases from J; bases unmatched to any gene: 12. Here the CDR3 DNA reads TGTGCCAGCAGCCCCCACGGGACTAGCGGAAATCTAGCCAAAAACATTCAGTACTTC. As protein: CASSPHGTSGNLAKNIQYF.

This clone was seen once. This chain links TRBV11-3 with TRBJ2-5; D may be TRBD1 or TRBD2 (5 bases each). The CDR3 runs 14 residues. Trimming cost V 1 base and J 4 bases, with 10 bases left between them. CDR1 SGHNT and CDR2 YENEEA come from the germline V gene. CDR3 amino acids: CASSLGGGGETQYF. The CDR3 DNA reads as TGTGCCAGCAGCTTAGGTGGGGGTGGAGAGACCCAGTACTTC.

This clone was observed once. The chain uses TRBV2 and TRBJ2-5; TRBD2 aligns across 10 bases. The length of the CDR3 is 15 residues. Trimming removed 7 bases from V and 5 bases from J; junction bases left unmatched: 10. Germline CDR1 SNHLY, CDR2 FYNNEI. This chain's CDR3 is CASMKSGGGHETQYF. CDR3 bases: TGTGCCAGCATGAAAAGCGGGGGGGGCCATGAGACCCAGTACTTC.

V is TRBV19 and J is TRBJ2-1, with TRBD2 matching over 10 bases. J lost 9 bases, V lost 3 bases, and 5 bases had no gene match. Looked up from germline, CDR1 is LNHDA and CDR2 is SQIVND (reference sequence). This CDR3 has 14 amino acids. The CDR3 nucleotides are TGTGCCAGTAGTATTTTAGCGGGAGGTGCTGAGCAGTTCTTC. This translates into CASSILAGGAEQFF.

This clone occurred once. J is TRBJ2-1 and V is TRBV19; D is possibly TRBD2 (5 bases). V was clipped by 10 bases and J by 9 bases, with 22 bases between them. The germline CDR1 and CDR2 sequences are LNHDA and SQIVND (reference sequence). This CDR3 contains 14 residues. Here the CDR3 reads CATSQRGPRGEQFF. CDR3 DNA: TGTGCCACCTCCCAAAGAGGTCCCCGGGGTGAGCAGTTCTTC.

V is TRBV10-3 and J is TRBJ2-7, with 7 bases matching TRBD1. J gave up 4 bases and V 8 bases, and 5 bases lay outside the gene matches. The V gene's germline CDR1 is ENHRY and CDR2 SYGVKD. CDR3 length: 12 amino acids. The chain's CDR3 is CAIGRQGYEQYF. CDR3 coding DNA: TGTGCCATCGGACGACAGGGATACGAGCAGTACTTC.

This clone has a handful of counts. The chain joins TRBV28 to TRBJ1-6, with D possibly being TRBD1 (5 bases). Trimming took 3 bases from V and 7 from J, leaving 10 bases between them. From germline, CDR1 is MDHEN and CDR2 SYDVKM. There are 14 residues in the CDR3. DNA for the CDR3: TGTGCCAGCAGTTTTGCACAGGCAAATTCACCCCTCCACTTT. It is translated as CASSFAQANSPLHF. Using reference TRBV28 and TRBJ1-6 for the parts outside the CDR3, the full variable domain is DVKVTQSSRYLVKRTGEKVFLECVQDMDHENMFWYRQDPGLGLRLIYFSYDVKMKEKGDIPEGYSVSREKKERFSLILESASTNQTSMYLCASSFAQANSPLHFGNGTRLTVT.

The rearrangement links TRBV9 to TRBJ2-3; 14 bases fit TRBD2. Germline CDR1 SGDLS, CDR2 YYNGEE. V lost 3 bases to trimming and J lost 1 base; unmatched junction nucleotides: 7. The CDR3 loop spans 18 amino acids. CDR3 coding DNA: TGTGCCAGCAGCGCCAGTCCGGGACTAGCGGGGGGCACAGATACGCAGTATTTT. Amino acid sequence: CASSASPGLAGGTDTQYF.